What follows are 20 T cell receptor beta chains derived from one specimen sequenced in a study of CD8+ T cells in alopecia areata. Reverse transcription of extracted RNA yielded cDNA, which provided the sequencing template. Profiled with immunoSEQ multiplex PCR; TCRdb holds only in-frame clones, not every one. The data hold roughly 35,000 clones, with around 50% observed a single time. Sample: NKG2D-high CD8+ T cells sorted from blood. Every receptor here comes from a human donor with alopecia areata.

The gene calls are TRBV9 and TRBJ2-7; no clear D gene. The germline gives CDR1 SGDLS, CDR2 YYNGEE. V lost 0 bases and J lost 0, with 7 bases in between. The length of the CDR3 is 14 residues. As DNA, the CDR3 is TGTGCCAGCAGCGTAGAGCCAGGCTCCTACGAGCAGTACTTC. Amino acid sequence: CASSVEPGSYEQYF.

J is TRBJ2-7 and V is TRBV7-8; D perhaps matches TRBD1 (5 bases). The germline V and J ends were trimmed by 4 bases and 8 bases, with 18 bases remaining between them. This CDR3 is 14 amino acids long. Germline loops: CDR1 SGHVS, CDR2 FQNEAQ. The DNA for the CDR3 is TGTGCCAGCAGCTCCAGGTTTAGCTCAGGGCAGCAGTACTTC. Its protein product is CASSSRFSSGQQYF. Full variable domain (remainder filled in from reference TRBV7-8 and TRBJ2-7): GAGVSQSPRYKVAKRGQDVALRCDPISGHVSLFWYQQALGQGPEFLTYFQNEAQLDKSGLPSDRFFAERPEGSVSTLKIQRTQQEDSAVYLCASSSRFSSGQQYFGPGTRLTVT.

The rearrangement joins TRBV30 to TRBJ2-2; the D gene is possibly TRBD2 (6 bases). The CDR3 length is 16 residues. The germline V gene has CDR1 GTSNPN and CDR2 SVGIG (reference sequence). Trimming shortened V by 6 bases and J by 1 base, and 18 bases separated the two germline ends. The CDR3 nucleotides read TGTGCCTGCCATCGGCGGGGCCGTCGGAACACCGGGGAGCTGTTTTTT. Amino acids: CACHRRGRRNTGELFF.

The chain joins TRBV2 to TRBJ2-7; a weak D match, TRBD1 (6 bases). From germline, CDR1 is SNHLY and CDR2 FYNNEI. V shed 3 bases and J shed 0 bases, with 15 bases lying between them. The CDR3 loop spans 16 amino acids. CDR3 protein: CASSEYQGLSSYEQYF. Written as DNA, the CDR3 is TGTGCCAGCAGTGAGTATCAGGGGCTATCCTCCTACGAGCAGTACTTC.

J is TRBJ1-2 and V is TRBV4-2, with D maybe TRBD1 (6 bases). The CDR3 extends over 15 amino acids. Germline V lookup: CDR1 LGHNA, CDR2 YNFKEQ. Trimming left V 4 bases short and J 8 bases short, with 20 bases between. The CDR3 nucleotides are TGTGCCAGCAGCCCTCCAGGGGACACCGCATTAGGCTACACCTTC. Translation gives CASSPPGDTALGYTF.

V usage is TRBV4-3 and J usage is TRBJ2-7; possible D gene TRBD1, 6 bases. Trimming removed 0 bases from V and 2 bases from J, with 14 bases in between. CDR1 and CDR2 (germline): LGHNA, YSLEER. The CDR3 has 16 amino acids. The CDR3 sequence is CASSQETGTLAYEQYF. CDR3 nucleotides: TGCGCCAGCAGCCAAGAAACCGGGACACTGGCCTACGAGCAGTACTTC.

This clone was detected only a few times. The gene calls are TRBV28 and TRBJ2-7; no clear D. V lost 2 bases, J lost 0 bases, and 11 bases lay in between. Germline-derived CDR1 and CDR2 are MDHEN and SYDVKM. This CDR3 spans 15 amino acids. The CDR3 is CASSLISGPSYEQYF. As DNA, the CDR3 is TGTGCCAGCAGTTTAATATCTGGGCCCTCCTACGAGCAGTACTTC.

The DNA for the CDR3 is TGTGCCAGCAGCTTAGGATTTGGGGCAGGCCATGAGCAGTTCTTC. Translated: CASSLGFGAGHEQFF. The chain uses TRBV7-3 and TRBJ2-1, with TRBD1 as a possible D gene (5 bases). The CDR3 length is 15 residues. Germline values: CDR1 SGHTA, CDR2 FQGTGA. The V and J ends lost 2 bases and 8 bases respectively, with 16 bases between them.

The rearrangement joins TRBV5-1 to TRBJ2-7; D remains ambiguous. Trimming took 4 bases from V and 3 from J, leaving 11 bases between them. Germline values: CDR1 SGHRS, CDR2 YFSETQ. The CDR3 runs 13 residues. In DNA, the CDR3 is TGCGCCAGCAGCCTATACACAGACTACGAGCAGTACTTC. Encoded protein: CASSLYTDYEQYF.

This clone has more than one count but fewer than ten. The V gene is TRBV7-9, the J gene TRBJ2-1, with D maybe TRBD1 (6 bases). The germline gives CDR1 SEHNR, CDR2 FQNEAQ (reference sequence). V was pared by 5 bases and J by 9 bases, with 14 bases between. CDR3 length: 13 residues. CDR3 protein: CASSGGLYREQFF. The CDR3 DNA sequence: TGTGCCAGCAGCGGGGGCTTGTATCGTGAGCAGTTCTTC. The full variable domain, in which reference TRBV7-9 and TRBJ2-1 provide the parts outside the CDR3, is DTGVSQNPRHKITKRGQNVTFRCDPISEHNRLYWYRQTLGQGPEFLTYFQNEAQLEKSRLLSDRFSAERPKGSFSTLEIQRTEQGDSAMYLCASSGGLYREQFFGPGTRLTVL.

In its sample, this clone was seen once. This chain uses TRBV13 with TRBJ2-1, with 7 bases matching TRBD2. Germline loops: CDR1 PRHDT, CDR2 FYEKMQ (reference sequence). V dropped 4 bases and J dropped 0; count of bases not matched to a gene: 3. The CDR3 contains 15 residues. CDR3 nucleotide sequence: TGTGCCAGCAGCTCCCGGGACTACTCCTACAATGAGCAGTTCTTC. This translates into CASSSRDYSYNEQFF.

V usage is TRBV27 and J usage is TRBJ1-2, with TRBD1 matching over 7 bases. The germline V gene has CDR1 MNHEY and CDR2 SMNVEV (reference sequence). The CDR3 loop spans 13 amino acids. V trimming: 4 bases; J trimming: 6 bases; junction bases outside the gene matches: 5. The CDR3 DNA is TGTGCCAGCAGTTCGACAGGGTGGGATGGCTACACCTTC. It codes for CASSSTGWDGYTF.

The chain is built from TRBV5-1 and TRBJ2-1; 9 bases match TRBD1. Germline V gene lookup returns CDR1 SGHRS and CDR2 YFSETQ. The CDR3 covers 14 residues. The J segment lost 8 bases and the V segment lost 0 bases, leaving 3 bases of the junction unmatched. The CDR3 loop is CASSLAGTGYEQFF. For the CDR3, the DNA is TGCGCCAGCAGCTTGGCCGGGACAGGGTATGAGCAGTTCTTC.

This clone came up a few times. The chain combines TRBV6-5 with TRBJ2-7, with unresolved D. Germline V gene lookup returns CDR1 MNHEY and CDR2 SVGAGI. Trimming removed 4 bases at V and 3 bases at J, with 10 bases between. This CDR3 region has 13 residues. CDR3 in amino acids: CASSSSLDYEQYF. The DNA for the CDR3 is TGTGCCAGCAGTTCGTCTCTGGACTACGAGCAGTACTTC.

This clone has a handful of counts. This rearrangement joins TRBV14 to TRBJ1-3; no clear D gene. The CDR3 is 15 amino acids. In germline, CDR1 is SGHDN, CDR2 FVKESK. V lost 1 base to trimming and J lost 0 bases, with 7 bases between them. CDR3 amino acids: CASSQASTSGNTIYF. The CDR3 bases are TGTGCCAGCAGCCAAGCCTCGACCTCTGGAAACACCATATATTTT. The whole variable domain, remainder taken from reference TRBV14 and TRBJ1-3, is EAGVTQFPSHSVIEKGQTVTLRCDPISGHDNLYWYRRVMGKEIKFLLHFVKESKQDESGMPNNRFLAERTGGTYSTLKVQPAELEDSGVYFCASSQASTSGNTIYFGEGSWLTVV.

The chain recombines TRBV29-1 with TRBJ1-2, with a weak D call TRBD1 (6 bases). The CDR3 runs to 14 residues. Trimming took 0 bases from V and 6 from J, leaving 14 bases between them. Germline lookup yields CDR1 SQVTM and CDR2 ANQGSEA. This CDR3 reads CSVEDHGGPDGYTF. CDR3 nucleotides: TGCAGCGTTGAAGATCACGGGGGGCCTGATGGCTACACCTTC.

The table lists this clone with a count of one. J is TRBJ2-7 and V is TRBV7-6; 9 bases match TRBD1. V was clipped by 5 bases and J by 1 base; unmatched bases: 9. Germline CDR1 SGHVS, CDR2 FNYEAQ. The CDR3 has 16 amino acids. The CDR3 reads CASSPPDRGGSYEQYF. The CDR3 DNA follows: TGTGCCAGCAGCCCCCCGGACAGGGGTGGATCCTACGAGCAGTACTTC.

The chain uses TRBV5-6 and TRBJ2-5; perhaps D is TRBD1 or TRBD2 (6 bases each). V lost 0 bases and J lost 5, with 14 bases in between. Per the germline V gene, CDR1 is SGHDT and CDR2 is YYEEEE. The CDR3 loop spans 15 amino acids. DNA for the CDR3: TGTGCCAGCAGCTTGGACCACCCCGGGGGCGAGACCCAGTACTTC. This codes for CASSLDHPGGETQYF.

The chain uses TRBV30 and TRBJ2-5; TRBD2 matches at 8 bases. With the DNA end fitting TRBJ2-7 better, the J assignment may be wrong. Germline CDR1 GTSNPN, CDR2 SVGIG (reference sequence). The CDR3 has 14 residues. The CDR3 region is CAWSSPAGDYEQYF. The DNA of the CDR3 is TGTGCCTGGAGTTCGCCAGCGGGAGATTACGAGCAGTACTTC.

This rearrangement joins TRBV4-1 to TRBJ2-7; 8 bases agree with TRBD2. The V and J ends lost 4 bases and 2 bases, in that order; junction bases with no gene match: 1. The CDR3 is made up of 13 amino acids. Per germline, CDR1 MGHRA and CDR2 YSYEKL. This CDR3 is CASSLTSAYEQYF. In DNA, the CDR3 is TGCGCCAGCAGCCTGACTAGCGCCTACGAGCAGTACTTC.